The rows below give T cell receptor beta chains drawn from one sample of a study of PD-1 blockade in classical Hodgkin lymphoma. Repertoires were generated with immunoSEQ multiplex PCR, while TCRdb's copy carries only in-frame clones and drops some. The table shows roughly 40,000 clones, with around 86% occurring only once. This sample comprised peripheral blood mononuclear cells (PBMCs), obtained at baseline. The receptor set was obtained from a human donor with classical Hodgkin lymphoma. The CDR3 runs from the conserved cysteine through the conserved F or W. A D gene is named only where the DNA matches it firmly. For some rows the clone size is stated as once, few or many, or as a class when expanded; others skip it.

clone size	V gene	J gene	D gene	CDR3 protein	CDR3 DNA
.	TRBV2	TRBJ1-2	TRBD1	CASSARDRGAYGYTF	TGTGCCAGCAGTGCCCGGGACAGGGGGGCGTATGGCTACACCTTC
.	TRBV5-1	TRBJ2-3	.	CASSLEDRLTDTQYF	TGCGCCAGCAGCTTGGAAGACAGGCTTACGGATACGCAGTATTTT
once	TRBV2	TRBJ1-4	.	CASSEVKETNEKLFF	TGTGCCAGCAGTGAAGTTAAGGAGACTAATGAAAAACTGTTTTTT
once	TRBV15	TRBJ2-2	.	CATSRDRGQNTGELFF	TGTGCCACCAGCAGAGATAGAGGACAGAACACCGGGGAGCTGTTTTTT
.	TRBV30	TRBJ1-6	TRBD1	CAWRRQGNSPLHF	TGTGCCTGGAGACGACAGGGAAATTCACCCCTCCACTTT
once	TRBV10-3	TRBJ2-5	.	CAISDRETQYF	TGTGCCATCAGTGATAGGGAGACCCAGTACTTC
.	TRBV5-4	TRBJ2-3	.	CASSYDQGGDTQYF	TGTGCCAGCAGCTACGACCAAGGCGGAGATACGCAGTATTTT
.	TRBV4-2	TRBJ2-1	.	CASSQGLRGNNEQFF	TGTGCCAGCAGCCAAGGACTTCGGGGCAACAATGAGCAGTTCTTC
.	TRBV7-2	TRBJ1-1	.	CASSLDRTHTLAFF	TGTGCCAGCAGCCTGGATAGGACACACACATTGGCTTTCTTT
.	TRBV10-3	TRBJ2-7	.	CASSYSKLQPSYEQYF	TGTGCCAGCAGTTACTCGAAGTTGCAGCCCTCCTACGAGCAGTACTTC
once	TRBV6-5	TRBJ1-2	TRBD1	CASRPGQLNYGYTF	TGTGCCAGCCGCCCGGGACAGCTTAACTATGGCTACACCTTC
.	TRBV25-1	TRBJ1-3	.	CASSAGHFSGNTIYF	TGTGCCAGCAGTGCAGGACACTTCTCTGGAAACACCATATATTTT
.	TRBV28	TRBJ2-7	.	CASRTLIPDEQYF	TGTGCCAGCAGAACCCTCATCCCCGACGAGCAGTACTTC
.	TRBV4-3	TRBJ2-6	.	CASSQGSSGANVLTF	TGCGCCAGCAGCCAGGGGAGCTCTGGGGCCAACGTCCTGACTTTC
few	TRBV7-2	TRBJ1-2	.	CASSFTDRTNSLYGYTF	TGTGCCAGCAGCTTTACAGACAGAACCAACTCCTTGTATGGCTACACCTTC
.	TRBV19	TRBJ2-7	.	CASSARQGETYEQYF	TGTGCCAGTAGTGCCCGGCAGGGTGAAACCTACGAGCAGTACTTC
.	TRBV5-1	TRBJ1-2	.	CASSSDIFYGYTF	TGCGCCAGCAGCTCGGACATATTCTATGGCTACACCTTC
.	TRBV6-1	TRBJ2-7	TRBD1	CASKQGADYEQYF	TGTGCCAGCAAACAGGGGGCGGACTACGAGCAGTACTTC
once	TRBV6-1	TRBJ2-5	.	CASSGQLETQYF	TGTGCCAGCAGTGGGCAGCTGGAGACCCAGTACTTC
.	TRBV19	TRBJ2-3	TRBD2	CASTRTGLAGVGDTQYF	TGTGCCAGTACCAGGACGGGACTAGCGGGAGTGGGAGATACGCAGTATTTT
.	TRBV6-4	TRBJ2-3	.	CASSTSRADTQYF	TGTGCCAGCAGTACTAGCAGGGCAGATACGCAGTATTTT
.	TRBV10-3	TRBJ2-7	.	CAISGLSRTVGTYEQYF	TGTGCCATCAGTGGACTCTCCAGGACAGTAGGGACCTACGAGCAGTACTTC
.	TRBV19	TRBJ2-5	TRBD2	CASSLAGQIQETQYF	TGTGCCAGTTCACTAGCGGGGCAAATCCAAGAGACCCAGTACTTC
.	TRBV5-1	TRBJ2-1	TRBD2	CASSAEGSGRQGQYNEQFF	TGCGCCAGCAGCGCGGAGGGTAGCGGGAGGCAAGGGCAATACAATGAGCAGTTCTTC
.	TRBV6-5	TRBJ1-5	.	CATYYTGNQPQHF	TGTGCCACCTACTATACAGGGAATCAGCCCCAGCATTTT
once	TRBV6-4	TRBJ1-2	.	CASSDRNYGYTF	TGTGCCAGCAGTGACCGAAACTATGGCTACACCTTC
.	TRBV10-3	TRBJ2-1	TRBD2	CAIRGTSGGNEQFF	TGTGCCATCAGGGGGACTAGCGGAGGCAATGAGCAGTTCTTC
.	TRBV29-1	TRBJ1-2	TRBD1	CSVGAGQTFYGYTF	TGCAGCGTTGGAGCGGGACAGACTTTCTATGGCTACACCTTC
few	TRBV6-5	TRBJ1-3	.	CASSPWGAFGNTIYF	TGTGCCAGCAGCCCCTGGGGCGCCTTCGGAAACACCATATATTTT
.	TRBV5-4	TRBJ1-2	.	CASSMDRSNYGYTF	TGTGCCAGCAGCATGGACCGATCGAACTATGGCTACACCTTC
once	TRBV6-6	TRBJ1-1	TRBD1	CASSLQTGGDTEAFF	TGTGCCAGCAGTTTGCAGACAGGGGGTGACACTGAAGCTTTCTTT
.	TRBV18	TRBJ1-1	TRBD1	CASSLPGTGTNTEAFF	TGTGCCAGCTCACTTCCCGGGACAGGGACGAACACTGAAGCTTTCTTT
once	TRBV18	TRBJ1-2	TRBD1	CASSRDRAGWNYGYTF	TGTGCCAGCTCAAGGGACAGGGCTGGTTGGAACTATGGCTACACCTTC
.	TRBV18	TRBJ1-1	.	CASSPAGWGMNTEAFF	TGTGCCAGCTCACCTGCAGGGTGGGGGATGAACACTGAAGCTTTCTTT
once	TRBV2	TRBJ2-7	.	CASSGDSSYEQYF	TGTGCCAGCAGTGGAGACAGCTCCTACGAGCAGTACTTC
few	TRBV18	TRBJ1-2	.	CASSVDLNYGYTF	TGTGCCAGTTCAGTGGACCTCAACTATGGCTACACCTTC
.	TRBV5-1	TRBJ2-5	.	CASSLGLRQETQYF	TGCGCCAGCAGCTTGGGTCTAAGACAAGAGACCCAGTACTTC
.	TRBV10-3	TRBJ1-4	TRBD1	CAIRDRGEKLFF	TGTGCCATCAGGGACAGGGGAGAAAAACTGTTTTTT
.	TRBV18	TRBJ2-7	TRBD2	CASSALLSGGFREQYF	TGTGCCAGCTCAGCTCTTTTGTCGGGGGGTTTCCGCGAGCAGTACTTC
.	TRBV6-5	TRBJ2-7	.	CASSYGGSEQYF	TGTGCCAGCAGTTATGGGGGGAGCGAGCAGTACTTC
.	TRBV6-4	TRBJ2-2	.	CASSDSDHRLAGELFF	TGTGCCAGCAGTGACTCGGATCACCGCCTGGCCGGGGAGCTGTTTTTT
once	TRBV18	TRBJ1-3	.	CASSPLEGNTIYF	TGTGCCAGCTCACCACTAGAAGGAAACACCATATATTTT
.	TRBV11-2	TRBJ1-1	.	CASSLGVLGRNTEAFF	TGTGCCAGCAGCTTAGGAGTCTTGGGGAGGAACACTGAAGCTTTCTTT
once	TRBV28	TRBJ2-1	.	CASSPGPFREQFF	TGTGCCAGCAGTCCTGGACCCTTCCGGGAGCAGTTCTTC
.	TRBV19	TRBJ1-1	.	CASTPSGWDTEAFF	TGTGCCAGTACCCCCTCAGGGTGGGACACTGAAGCTTTCTTT
.	TRBV19	TRBJ2-3	.	CASSLWGSGTDTQYF	TGTGCCAGTTCCTTATGGGGGAGCGGTACAGATACGCAGTATTTT
.	TRBV9	TRBJ1-5	.	CASSVEGGDQPQHF	TGTGCCAGCAGCGTAGAAGGGGGAGATCAGCCCCAGCATTTT
few	TRBV7-7	TRBJ2-5	TRBD2	CASSLGSGLLETQYF	TGTGCCAGCAGCTTAGGTAGCGGGCTGTTAGAGACCCAGTACTTC
.	TRBV9	TRBJ2-3	TRBD2	CASSEKGLGGADTQYF	TGTGCCAGCAGCGAGAAGGGACTAGGTGGAGCAGATACGCAGTATTTT
.	TRBV19	TRBJ2-2	TRBD1	CASSARDRGLSGELFF	TGTGCCAGTAGTGCGCGGGACAGGGGGCTTAGCGGGGAGCTGTTTTTT
.	TRBV7-2	TRBJ2-1	TRBD2	CASSLFGAGHNEQFF	TGTGCCAGCAGCTTATTTGGAGCGGGGCACAATGAGCAGTTCTTC
.	TRBV6-5	TRBJ1-2	.	CASSYSGAGFYGYTF	TGTGCCAGCAGTTACTCCGGCGCAGGGTTCTATGGCTACACCTTC
.	TRBV7-2	TRBJ1-3	.	CASSFGVISGNTIYF	TGTGCCAGCAGCTTTGGGGTTATCTCTGGAAACACCATATATTTT
.	TRBV28	TRBJ1-1	.	CASSLLEALAEAFF	TGTGCCAGCAGTTTATTAGAGGCATTAGCTGAAGCTTTCTTT
.	TRBV13	TRBJ2-7	TRBD1	CASSVEGQGHYEQYF	TGTGCCAGCAGCGTGGAGGGACAGGGCCACTACGAGCAGTACTTC